This entry concerns a single TCR beta chain. Antigen: not known. This sample was included in a study of cytomegalovirus exposure and HLA in healthy donors. General study points: Several of the most significant clusters appeared linked to common viral pathogens, based on a later analysis. Later analysis found that TCR beta chains associated with HLA were more clonally expanded than other, equally common chains. For presence/absence analyses, sequencing depth was assumed to be roughly uniform across donors. Later work found that TCR association rates differed between HLA loci; DRB1 had the most and HLA-C the fewest.

Primers included in the PCR were 60 Vbeta and 13 Jbeta primers. The assay was immunoSEQ multiplex PCR, and TCRdb's table has in-frame clones only and misses some. Altogether 150,000 to 200,000 clones are present, over 65% being singletons, with the ten largest covering approximately 3%. This clonotype was obtained from a woman between 40 and 55 years old in good health and CMV-seronegative. Source material: PBMCs.

CDR3 sequence: CSVGRGYEQYF. The CDR3 region has the DNA TGCAGCGTTGGAAGGGGCTACGAGCAGTACTTC. The chain combines TRBV29-1 with TRBJ2-7, with D tentatively TRBD1 (5 bases). CDR3 length: 11 amino acids. With 4 bases removed from V and 3 bases from J, the gap between germline ends came to 7 bases. The germline V gene encodes CDR1 SQVTM and CDR2 ANQGSEA.